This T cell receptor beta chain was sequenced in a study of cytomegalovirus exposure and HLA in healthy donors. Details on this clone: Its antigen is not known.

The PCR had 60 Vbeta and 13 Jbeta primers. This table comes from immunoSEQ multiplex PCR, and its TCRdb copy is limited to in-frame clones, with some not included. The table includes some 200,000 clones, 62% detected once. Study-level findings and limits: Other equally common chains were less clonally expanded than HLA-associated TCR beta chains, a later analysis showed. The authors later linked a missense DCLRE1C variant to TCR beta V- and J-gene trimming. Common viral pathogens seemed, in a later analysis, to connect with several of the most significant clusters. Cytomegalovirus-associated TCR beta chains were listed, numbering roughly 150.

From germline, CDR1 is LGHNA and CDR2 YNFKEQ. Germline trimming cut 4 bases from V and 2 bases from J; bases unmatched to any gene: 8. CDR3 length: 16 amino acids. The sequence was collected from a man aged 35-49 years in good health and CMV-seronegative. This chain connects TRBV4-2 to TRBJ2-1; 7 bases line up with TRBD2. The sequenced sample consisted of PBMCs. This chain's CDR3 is CASSLGTNVTYNEQFF. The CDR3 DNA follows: TGTGCCAGCAGCCTAGGGACTAACGTAACCTACAATGAGCAGTTCTTC.